Listed here are 28 T cell receptor beta chains from one sample, sequenced in a study of cytomegalovirus exposure and HLA in healthy donors. The PCR was carried out with 60 Vbeta primers and 13 Jbeta primers. The protocol was immunoSEQ multiplex PCR, while the TCRdb copy is restricted to in-frame clones and leaves out a portion. The sample has 150,000 to 200,000 clones; approximately 70% are singletons. Sequenced input: PBMCs. These receptors were collected from a man between 18 and 29 years old in good health and CMV-seropositive.

V and J are TRBV9 and TRBJ2-3, with 7 bases identical to TRBD2. The germline V gene encodes CDR1 SGDLS and CDR2 YYNGEE. J gave up 0 bases and V 3 bases, and 4 bases lay outside the gene matches. The CDR3 totals 15 residues. The CDR3, as DNA: TGTGCCAGCAGCGGACTAGCTGAGAGCACAGATACGCAGTATTTT. Amino acid sequence: CASSGLAESTDTQYF.

V and J are TRBV7-9 and TRBJ2-1, with D unresolved. The germline CDR1 and CDR2 sequences are SEHNR and FQNEAQ (reference sequence). V was shortened by 2 bases and J by 0 bases, with 11 bases between the two germline ends. The CDR3 length is 16 residues. The CDR3 bases are TGTGCCAGCAGCTTACTTCCGGAGAGCTCCTACAATGAGCAGTTCTTC. It specifies CASSLLPESSYNEQFF.

The CDR3 DNA reads as TGTGCCAGCAGCTTAGGGACAGGGCCCAATCAGCCCCAGCATTTT. It specifies CASSLGTGPNQPQHF. This chain uses TRBV7-8 with TRBJ1-5; 8 bases match TRBD1. This CDR3 has 15 residues. J gave up 3 bases and V 1 base, and 2 bases lay outside the gene matches. Germline CDR1 reads SGHVS; CDR2 reads FQNEAQ.

The chain combines TRBV11-3 with TRBJ2-5, with D tentatively TRBD2 (6 bases). The CDR3 loop spans 17 amino acids. Germline values: CDR1 SGHNT, CDR2 YENEEA. V was pared by 0 bases and J by 1 base, with 15 bases between. The CDR3 loop is CASSLDLGGIAQETQYF. The CDR3 DNA reads TGTGCCAGCAGCTTAGATCTGGGCGGGATAGCCCAAGAGACCCAGTACTTC.

V gene TRBV2 combines with J gene TRBJ1-2, with a possible D match to TRBD1 (6 bases). CDR3 length equals 15 residues. Germline V gene lookup returns CDR1 SNHLY and CDR2 FYNNEI. The V and J ends lost 2 bases and 5 bases respectively, with 15 bases between them. The DNA for the CDR3 is TGTGCCAGCAGTGAATTGAGGGGGTCGGGGTATGGCTACACCTTC. Protein product: CASSELRGSGYGYTF.

The chain employs TRBV5-1 and TRBJ2-1, with D perhaps TRBD1 (5 bases). The CDR3 is made up of 15 amino acids. Trimming pared 1 base from V and 0 bases from J, leaving 8 bases between. Germline V lookup: CDR1 SGHRS, CDR2 YFSETQ. The chain's CDR3 is CASSLRQTSYNEQFF. The CDR3 DNA reads TGCGCCAGCAGCTTGAGACAGACCTCCTACAATGAGCAGTTCTTC.

The V call is TRBV6-6, the J call TRBJ2-7; a possible D gene is TRBD1 (8 bases). Germline CDR1 and CDR2: MNHNY and SVGAGI (reference sequence). The CDR3 is 15 amino acids. The ends were cut back, 6 bases at V and 6 bases at J, with 21 bases in the middle. The CDR3 DNA is TGTGCCAGCAGAAGGGGGGGCCAGGGGGCCCTCGAGCAGTACGTC. Translated: CASRRGGQGALEQYV.

This clone was picked up a small number of times. Other DNA sequences in this specimen translate into the identical CDR3. This chain connects TRBV5-6 to TRBJ1-5, with D uncertain. The CDR3 totals 15 residues. V was trimmed by 2 bases and J by 0 bases, leaving 9 bases between them. The germline gives CDR1 SGHDT, CDR2 YYEEEE. The CDR3 spells CASSLGGYSNQPQHF. Here the CDR3 DNA reads TGTGCCAGCAGCTTAGGCGGGTATAGCAATCAGCCCCAGCATTTT.

Comment on this clone: The same CDR3 also results from other DNA sequences found in this sample. The V call is TRBV7-9, the J call TRBJ2-5; D is uncertain. CDR3 length: 12 residues. Trimming stripped 1 base from V and 4 bases from J, with 4 bases between. The germline CDR1 and CDR2 sequences are SEHNR and FQNEAQ (reference sequence). The CDR3 reads CASSLVGETQYF. CDR3 nucleotide sequence: TGTGCCAGCAGCTTAGTCGGAGAGACCCAGTACTTC.

This clone has more than one count but fewer than ten. The rearrangement links TRBV5-1 to TRBJ2-3, with 7 bases aligning to TRBD1. CDR1 and CDR2 from the germline V gene are SGHRS and YFSETQ. V lost 5 bases to trimming and J lost 0 bases; unmatched junction nucleotides: 6. The CDR3 length is 15 residues. The CDR3 DNA reads TGCGCCAGCAGAGCCGGGACAGCTAGCACAGATACGCAGTATTTT. It yields the protein CASRAGTASTDTQYF.

The CDR3 DNA is TGTGCCAGCAGCCTGACAGGCACTGAAGCTTTCTTT. Protein: CASSLTGTEAFF. The genes are TRBV11-2 and TRBJ1-1, with a tentative D call TRBD1 (6 bases). Between the trimmed V and J ends, which lost 5 bases and 4 bases, there was a span of 8 bases. Germline V gene sequence: CDR1 SGHAT, CDR2 FQNNGV. The CDR3 length is 12 residues. The variable domain in full, with the rest retrieved from reference TRBV11-2 and TRBJ1-1, is EAGVAQSPRYKIIEKRQSVAFWCNPISGHATLYWYQQILGQGPKLLIQFQNNGVVDDSQLPKDRFSAERLKGVDSTLKIQPAKLEDSAVYLCASSLTGTEAFFGQGTRLTVV.

The chain uses TRBV7-3 and TRBJ2-1; 7 positions agree with TRBD2. V was pared by 5 bases and J by 8 bases, with 9 bases of the junction left unmatched. Per the germline V gene, CDR1 is SGHTA and CDR2 is FQGTGA. There are 14 residues in the CDR3. The chain's CDR3 is CASSRVAGEYEQFF. The CDR3 DNA reads as TGTGCCAGCAGCCGCGTAGCGGGCGAGTATGAGCAGTTCTTC.

This chain uses TRBV5-6 with TRBJ2-2; 10 bases fit TRBD1. The CDR3 contains 16 residues. In germline, CDR1 is SGHDT, CDR2 YYEEEE. V lost 4 bases and J lost 4; bases outside the gene matches: 7. CDR3 region: CASSRGTGVLTGELFF. For the CDR3, the DNA is TGTGCCAGCAGCCGTGGGACAGGGGTCCTCACCGGGGAGCTGTTTTTT.

V is TRBV18 and J is TRBJ2-7, with D possibly TRBD2 on 5 matching bases. Germline V CDR1 and CDR2: KGHSH, LQKENI. V lost 2 bases and J lost 7, with 18 bases in between. The CDR3 spans 15 residues. The DNA of the CDR3 is TGTGCCAGCTCACCAGGTGACCGGGAAGCCCGTGAGCAGTACGTC. It specifies CASSPGDREAREQYV.

The table lists this clone with a few counts. The chain links TRBV5-4 to TRBJ2-3; TRBD2 matches 10 bases. The CDR3 is made up of 16 amino acids. CDR1 and CDR2 (germline): SGHNT, YYREEE (reference sequence). With V trimmed by 4 bases and J by 6 bases, 11 bases remained unmatched. The chain's CDR3 is CASSPGGAGGRDTQYF. The CDR3 DNA sequence: TGTGCCAGCAGCCCTGGAGGAGCGGGGGGGAGGGATACGCAGTATTTT.

A single count supports this clone. The chain couples TRBV28 to TRBJ2-1, with D uncertain. With 5 bases removed from V and 13 bases from J, the gap between germline ends came to 21 bases. Germline values: CDR1 MDHEN, CDR2 SYDVKM. The CDR3 is 14 amino acids. CDR3 nucleotides: TGTGCCAGCAGTCCCCCCCCTAATAATCTTCTTCAGTTCTTC. Translation: CASSPPPNNLLQFF.

The table lists this clone with a few counts. This chain joins TRBV7-2 and TRBJ1-1; 12 positions agree with TRBD1. Unmatched junction bases numbered 7, after V lost 1 base and J lost 4 bases. Looked up from germline, CDR1 is SGHTA and CDR2 is FQGNSA. CDR3 size: 17 residues. DNA for the CDR3: TGTGCCAGCAGCTTAGTGGGGACAGGGGGCGTGGGCACTGAAGCTTTCTTT. Residues: CASSLVGTGGVGTEAFF. Full variable domain (outside the CDR3, taken from reference TRBV7-2 and TRBJ1-1): GAGVSQSPSNKVTEKGKDVELRCDPISGHTALYWYRQSLGQGLEFLIYFQGNSAPDKSGLPSDRFSAERTGGSVSTLTIQRTQQEDSAVYLCASSLVGTGGVGTEAFFGQGTRLTVV.

The V gene is TRBV27, the J gene TRBJ1-5; D gene unclear. The CDR3 has 14 residues. Germline CDR1 MNHEY, CDR2 SMNVEV (reference sequence). V lost 4 bases and J 5 bases, leaving 12 bases between the germline ends. The CDR3 here is CASSSTPGYQPQHF. In nucleotides, the CDR3 is TGTGCCAGCAGTTCAACGCCGGGGTATCAGCCCCAGCATTTT.

The chain links TRBV18 to TRBJ2-5; 8 bases align to TRBD2. This CDR3 is built from 14 residues. V lost 3 bases and J lost 5; bases outside the gene matches: 5. The germline gives CDR1 KGHSH, CDR2 LQKENI. The CDR3 loop reads CASSPGLAKETQYF. CDR3 in DNA: TGTGCCAGCTCACCCGGACTAGCTAAGGAGACCCAGTACTTC.

This clone was detected a few times. The rearrangement uses TRBV4-1 and TRBJ2-7; TRBD2 agrees at 7 bases. Germline V gives CDR1 MGHRA, CDR2 YSYEKL. This CDR3 is 14 amino acids long. V shed 3 bases, J shed 2 bases, and the junction held 4 bases outside the gene matches. The CDR3 reads CASSQGGSAYEQYV. CDR3 sequence (DNA): TGCGCCAGCAGCCAGGGAGGGTCGGCCTACGAGCAGTACGTC.

This clone was seen a few times. The J gene is TRBJ1-1, the V gene TRBV19, with 8 positions matching TRBD1. V lost 3 bases to trimming and J lost 8 bases; unmatched junction nucleotides: 2. The CDR3 length is 12 residues. The germline CDR1 and CDR2 sequences are LNHDA and SQIVND (reference sequence). The CDR3 sequence is CASSIRGQEAFF. Here the CDR3 DNA reads TGTGCCAGTAGTATCAGGGGGCAGGAAGCTTTCTTT.

The gene calls are TRBV7-3 and TRBJ2-1; 15 bases line up with TRBD2. V lost 5 bases, J lost 4 bases, and 6 bases stayed unmatched. This CDR3 spans 17 amino acids. Germline lookup yields CDR1 SGHTA and CDR2 FQGTGA. The chain's CDR3 is CASSGGTSGGLYNEQFF. Here the CDR3 DNA reads TGTGCCAGCAGCGGCGGGACTAGCGGGGGGCTTTACAATGAGCAGTTCTTC.

The gene calls are TRBV6-1 and TRBJ2-6; a weak D match, TRBD1 (5 bases). Germline assignment: CDR1 MNHNS and CDR2 SASEGT. CDR3 length: 17 residues. Trimming took off 4 bases at V and 1 base at J, with 14 bases between the two ends. CDR3: CASSGRQLLSGANVLTF. DNA of the CDR3: TGTGCCAGCAGTGGACGACAGTTACTATCTGGGGCCAACGTCCTGACTTTC.

V usage is TRBV2 and J usage is TRBJ2-6, with D maybe TRBD2 (5 bases). CDR3 size: 17 residues. CDR1 and CDR2 (germline): SNHLY, FYNNEI. V gave up 7 bases and J gave up 0 bases, with 16 bases separating them. CDR3 protein: CASILDWLSSGANVLTF. The CDR3 DNA sequence: TGTGCCAGCATCCTGGACTGGCTTAGCTCTGGGGCCAACGTCCTGACTTTC.

This sequence joins TRBV27 and TRBJ1-5; a weak D match, TRBD1 (5 bases). V shed 8 bases and J shed 0 bases, with 14 bases lying between them. Germline assignment: CDR1 MNHEY and CDR2 SMNVEV (reference sequence). The CDR3 length is 15 residues. CDR3 amino acids: CASRMGGNSNQPQHF. DNA for the CDR3: TGTGCCAGCCGGATGGGGGGGAATAGCAATCAGCCCCAGCATTTT.

The rearrangement uses TRBV2 and TRBJ2-2, with a possible D match to TRBD2 (5 bases). The CDR3 consists of 15 residues. CDR1 SNHLY and CDR2 FYNNEI come from the germline V gene. The V and J ends lost 6 bases and 5 bases respectively, with 16 bases between them. The CDR3 DNA reads as TGTGCCAGCAGGCCCGATAACAGAGGGACCGGGGAGCTGTTTTTT. This gives the protein CASRPDNRGTGELFF.

This sequence joins TRBV5-1 and TRBJ1-5; 9 nucleotides agree with TRBD1. Germline CDR1 SGHRS, CDR2 YFSETQ. This CDR3 region has 18 residues. With 4 bases clipped from V and 1 base from J, the junction kept 12 bases outside the gene matches. CDR3 DNA: TGCGCCAGCAGCCAACGCCCAAGGGGACAGGGAAGCAATCAGCCCCAGCATTTT. Amino acid sequence: CASSQRPRGQGSNQPQHF.

The CDR3 is CASSLAGTSGRTGELFF. In DNA, the CDR3 is TGTGCCAGCAGCCTCGCCGGGACTAGCGGGAGGACCGGGGAGCTGTTTTTT. This chain joins TRBV11-2 and TRBJ2-2, with 15 nucleotides matching TRBD2. With V trimmed by 5 bases and J by 5 bases, 6 bases remained unmatched. Germline CDR1 SGHAT, CDR2 FQNNGV. The CDR3 spans 17 residues.